These 5 T cell receptor beta chains originate from one sample sequenced in a study of response to subunit inactivated influenza vaccine. TCRdb re-called the RT-PCR reads through MiXCR, storing one row per CDR3 protein. The sample has under 850,000 distinct CDR3 sequences, around a sixth seen once. Here the sequenced sample was PBMCs from blood, taken 5 days after vaccination. These receptors were obtained from a man between 50 and 59 years old who received an inactivated influenza vaccine.

This clonotype was counted at least ten times. This CDR3 reads CASSWTTRTGELFF. The CDR3 DNA reads TGCGCCAGCAGCTGGACCACTAGGACCGGGGAGCTGTTTTTT. V usage is TRBV5-1 and J usage is TRBJ2-2; the D gene is possibly TRBD2 (5 bases). Trimming cost V 3 bases and J 5 bases, with 11 bases left between them. The germline V gene encodes CDR1 SGHRS and CDR2 YFSETQ. This CDR3 comprises 14 residues.

The V call is TRBV20-1, the J call TRBJ2-2; 8 bases agree with TRBD2. V gave up 4 bases and J gave up 5 bases; unmatched junction bases: 9. The V gene's germline CDR1 is DFQATT and CDR2 SNEGSKA (reference sequence). CDR3 length: 15 residues. CDR3 nucleotides: TGCAGTGCTAACCCGGGGGGGGGCGTAACCGGGGAGCTGTTTTTT. Translating gives CSANPGGGVTGELFF.

This clonotype was counted only a few times. The genes are TRBV4-1 and TRBJ2-7; weak D call: TRBD2 (6 bases). Germline V gene lookup returns CDR1 MGHRA and CDR2 YSYEKL. The V end lost 1 base, the J end lost 7 bases, and 11 bases lay between the germline ends. The length of the CDR3 is 13 residues. The CDR3 DNA reads as TGCGCCAGCAGCCAAGTTGCGGGGCGGGAGCAGTACTTC. Residues: CASSQVAGREQYF.

This clonotype was recorded a few times. The gene calls are TRBV25-1 and TRBJ1-5, with D maybe TRBD1 (5 bases). CDR1 and CDR2 (germline): MGHDK, SYGVNS. The CDR3 consists of 14 residues. The V and J ends lost 6 bases and 3 bases respectively, with 12 bases between them. The CDR3 DNA sequence: TGTGCCAGCAGCCCCGGGACCCCCAATCAGCCCCAGCATTTT. It codes for CASSPGTPNQPQHF.

V is TRBV3-1 and J is TRBJ2-3, with TRBD1 identical over 7 bases. The CDR3 is 14 residues long. From germline, CDR1 is LGHDT and CDR2 YNNKEL (reference sequence). The V and J ends lost 8 bases and 4 bases, in that order; junction bases with no gene match: 9. The CDR3 DNA follows: TGTGCCAGCTCGACAGGGATTGGGGCAGATACGCAGTATTTT. It encodes CASSTGIGADTQYF.